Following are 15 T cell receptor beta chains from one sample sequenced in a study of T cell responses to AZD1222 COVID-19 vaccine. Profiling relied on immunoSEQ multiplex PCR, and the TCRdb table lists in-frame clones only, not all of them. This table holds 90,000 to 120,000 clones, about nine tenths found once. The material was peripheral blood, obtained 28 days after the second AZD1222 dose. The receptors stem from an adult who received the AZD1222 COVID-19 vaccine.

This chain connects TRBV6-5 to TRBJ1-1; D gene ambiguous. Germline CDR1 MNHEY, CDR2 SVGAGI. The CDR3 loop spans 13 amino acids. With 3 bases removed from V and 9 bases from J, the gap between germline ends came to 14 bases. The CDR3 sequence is CASSYISRGKAFF. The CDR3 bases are TGTGCCAGCAGTTATATCTCTCGTGGGAAAGCTTTCTTT.

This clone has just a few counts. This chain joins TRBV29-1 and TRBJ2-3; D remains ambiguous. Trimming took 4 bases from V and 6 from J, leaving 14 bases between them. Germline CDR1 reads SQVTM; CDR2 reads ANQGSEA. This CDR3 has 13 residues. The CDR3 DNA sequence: TGCAGCGTTGTTAGCCCCCTGGGGGATACGCAGTATTTT. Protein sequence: CSVVSPLGDTQYF.

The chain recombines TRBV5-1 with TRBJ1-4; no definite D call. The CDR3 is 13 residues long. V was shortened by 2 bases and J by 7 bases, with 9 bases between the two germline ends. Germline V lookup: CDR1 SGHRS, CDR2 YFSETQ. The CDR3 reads CASSFSGVEKLFF. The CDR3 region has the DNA TGCGCCAGCAGCTTTTCGGGAGTTGAAAAACTGTTTTTT.

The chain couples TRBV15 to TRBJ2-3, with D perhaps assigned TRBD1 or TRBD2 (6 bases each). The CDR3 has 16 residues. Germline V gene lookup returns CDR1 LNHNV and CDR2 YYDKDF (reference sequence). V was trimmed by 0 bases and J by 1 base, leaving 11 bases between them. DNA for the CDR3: TGTGCCACCAGCAGAGATTGGGGGGCGGGCACAGATACGCAGTATTTT. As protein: CATSRDWGAGTDTQYF. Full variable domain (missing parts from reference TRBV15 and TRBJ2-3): DAMVIQNPRYQVTQFGKPVTLSCSQTLNHNVMYWYQQKSSQAPKLLFHYYDKDFNNEADTPDNFQSRRPNTSFCFLDIRSPGLGDTAMYLCATSRDWGAGTDTQYFGPGTRLTVL.

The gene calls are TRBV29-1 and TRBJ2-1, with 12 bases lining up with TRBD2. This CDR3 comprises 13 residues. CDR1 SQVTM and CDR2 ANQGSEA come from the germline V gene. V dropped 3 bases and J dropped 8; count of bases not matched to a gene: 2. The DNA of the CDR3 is TGCAGCGTTGACCTAGCGGGAGGGCATGAGCAGTTCTTC. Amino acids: CSVDLAGGHEQFF.

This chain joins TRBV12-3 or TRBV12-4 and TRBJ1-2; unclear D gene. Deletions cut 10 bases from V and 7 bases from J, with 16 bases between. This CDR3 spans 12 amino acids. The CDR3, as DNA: TGTGCCATACGGAGTTCGGTCTTTGGCTACACCTTC. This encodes CAIRSSVFGYTF.

This CDR3 is CASTEGAGTRDEQFF. CDR3 coding DNA: TGTGCCAGCACCGAGGGGGCAGGGACGAGGGATGAGCAGTTCTTC. The chain has TRBV11-1 and TRBJ2-1, with TRBD1 identical over 7 bases. There are 15 residues in the CDR3. The J segment lost 8 bases and the V segment lost 7 bases, leaving 14 bases of the junction unmatched. Germline V gene data show CDR1 as SGHAT and CDR2 as FQDESV (reference sequence).

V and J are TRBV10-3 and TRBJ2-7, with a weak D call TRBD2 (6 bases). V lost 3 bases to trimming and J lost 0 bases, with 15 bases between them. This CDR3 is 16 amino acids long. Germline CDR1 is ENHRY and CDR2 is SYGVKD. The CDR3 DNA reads TGTGCCATCAGTGATCGGGGGTCACAAAACTCCTACGAGCAGTACTTC. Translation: CAISDRGSQNSYEQYF.

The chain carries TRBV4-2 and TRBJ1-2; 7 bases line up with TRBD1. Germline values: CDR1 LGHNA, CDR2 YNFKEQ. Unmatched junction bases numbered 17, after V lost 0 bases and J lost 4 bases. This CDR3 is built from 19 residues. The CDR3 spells CASSQEGDSGQSGSYGYTF. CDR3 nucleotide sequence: TGTGCCAGCAGCCAAGAGGGGGACTCGGGACAGTCTGGGTCCTATGGCTACACCTTC.

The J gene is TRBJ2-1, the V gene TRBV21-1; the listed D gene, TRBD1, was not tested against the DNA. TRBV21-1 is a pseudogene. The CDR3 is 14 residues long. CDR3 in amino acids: CASTAGTAYNEQFF. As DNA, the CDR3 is TGTGCCAGCACCGCCGGGACAGCCTACAATGAGCAGTTCTTC.

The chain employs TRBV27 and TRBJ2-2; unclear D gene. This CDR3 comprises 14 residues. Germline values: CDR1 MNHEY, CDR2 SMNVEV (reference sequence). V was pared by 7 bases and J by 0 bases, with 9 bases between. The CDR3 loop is CASTIGTNTGELFF. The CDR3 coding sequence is TGTGCCAGCACTATAGGGACGAACACCGGGGAGCTGTTTTTT.

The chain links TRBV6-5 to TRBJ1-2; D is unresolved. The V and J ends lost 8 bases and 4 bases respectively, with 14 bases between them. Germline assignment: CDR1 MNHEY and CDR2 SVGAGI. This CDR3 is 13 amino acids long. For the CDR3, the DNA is TGTGCCAGCCTTTCTCTTACGGGCTATGGCTACACCTTC. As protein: CASLSLTGYGYTF.

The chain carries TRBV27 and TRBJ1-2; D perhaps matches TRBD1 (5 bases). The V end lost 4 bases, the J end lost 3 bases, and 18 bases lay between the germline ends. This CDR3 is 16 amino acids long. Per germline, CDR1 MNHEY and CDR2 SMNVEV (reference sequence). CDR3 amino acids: CASSSPARTPYYGYTF. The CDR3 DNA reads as TGTGCCAGCAGTTCGCCCGCCCGGACACCATACTATGGCTACACCTTC.

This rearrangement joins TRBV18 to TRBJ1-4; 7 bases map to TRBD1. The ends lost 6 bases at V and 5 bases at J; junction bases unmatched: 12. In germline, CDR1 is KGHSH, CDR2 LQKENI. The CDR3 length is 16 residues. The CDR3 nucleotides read TGTGCCAGCTCCCCAGACGCGGGGACAGTAAATGAAAAACTGTTTTTT. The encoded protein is CASSPDAGTVNEKLFF.

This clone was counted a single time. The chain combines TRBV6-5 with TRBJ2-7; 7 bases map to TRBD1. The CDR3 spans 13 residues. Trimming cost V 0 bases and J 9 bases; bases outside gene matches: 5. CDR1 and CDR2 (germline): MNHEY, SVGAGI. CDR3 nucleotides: TGTGCCAGCAGTTACTCGAGGACAGGAGGGCAGTACTTC. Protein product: CASSYSRTGGQYF.